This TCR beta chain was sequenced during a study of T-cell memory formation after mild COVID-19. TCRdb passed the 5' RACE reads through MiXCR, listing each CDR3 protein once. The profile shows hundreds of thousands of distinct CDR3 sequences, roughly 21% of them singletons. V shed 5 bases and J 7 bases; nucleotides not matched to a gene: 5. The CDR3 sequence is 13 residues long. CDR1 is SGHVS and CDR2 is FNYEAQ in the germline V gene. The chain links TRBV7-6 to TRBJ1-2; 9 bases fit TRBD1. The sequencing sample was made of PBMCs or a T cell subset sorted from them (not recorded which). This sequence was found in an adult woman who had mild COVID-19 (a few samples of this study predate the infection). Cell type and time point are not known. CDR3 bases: TGTGCCAGCAGCCCACAGGGGGCGCCTGGCTACACCTTC. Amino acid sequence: CASSPQGAPGYTF.